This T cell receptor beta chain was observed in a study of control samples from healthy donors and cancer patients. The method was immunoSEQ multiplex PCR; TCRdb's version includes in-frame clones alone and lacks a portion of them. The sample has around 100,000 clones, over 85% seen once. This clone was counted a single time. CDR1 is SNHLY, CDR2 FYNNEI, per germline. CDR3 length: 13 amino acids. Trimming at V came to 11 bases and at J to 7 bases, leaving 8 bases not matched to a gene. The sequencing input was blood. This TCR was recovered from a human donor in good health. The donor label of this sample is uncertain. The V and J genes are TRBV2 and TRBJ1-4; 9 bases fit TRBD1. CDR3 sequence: CAGGRDRAEKLFF. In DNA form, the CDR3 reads TGTGCCGGCGGGCGGGACAGGGCTGAAAAACTGTTTTTT.